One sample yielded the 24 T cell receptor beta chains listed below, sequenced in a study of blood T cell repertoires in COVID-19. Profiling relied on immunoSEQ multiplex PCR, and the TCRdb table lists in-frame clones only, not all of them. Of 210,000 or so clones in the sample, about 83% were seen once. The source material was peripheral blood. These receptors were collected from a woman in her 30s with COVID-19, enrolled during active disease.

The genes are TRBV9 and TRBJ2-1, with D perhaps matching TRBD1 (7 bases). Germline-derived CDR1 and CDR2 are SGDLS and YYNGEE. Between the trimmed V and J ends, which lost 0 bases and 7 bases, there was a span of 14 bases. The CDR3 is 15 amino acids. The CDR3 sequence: CASSVGGDSSNEQFF. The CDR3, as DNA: TGTGCCAGCAGCGTAGGCGGGGACAGCTCAAATGAGCAGTTCTTC. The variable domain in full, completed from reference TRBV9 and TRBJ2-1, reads DSGVTQTPKHLITATGQRVTLRCSPRSGDLSVYWYQQSLDQGLQFLIQYYNGEERAKGNILERFSAQQFPDLHSELNLSSLELGDSALYFCASSVGGDSSNEQFFGPGTRLTVL.

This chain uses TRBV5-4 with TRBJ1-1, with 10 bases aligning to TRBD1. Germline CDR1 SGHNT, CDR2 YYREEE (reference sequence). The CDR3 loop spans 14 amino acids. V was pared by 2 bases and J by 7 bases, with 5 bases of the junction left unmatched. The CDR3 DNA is TGTGCCAGCAGCTTCCCAGGACAGGGGGGTGAAGCTTTCTTT. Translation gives CASSFPGQGGEAFF.

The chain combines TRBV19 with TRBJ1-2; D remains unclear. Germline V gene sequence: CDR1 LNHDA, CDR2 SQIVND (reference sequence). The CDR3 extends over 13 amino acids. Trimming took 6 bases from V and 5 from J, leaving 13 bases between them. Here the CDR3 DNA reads TGTGCCAGTAGCCTAGACCGACGATATGGCTACACCTTC. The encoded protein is CASSLDRRYGYTF.

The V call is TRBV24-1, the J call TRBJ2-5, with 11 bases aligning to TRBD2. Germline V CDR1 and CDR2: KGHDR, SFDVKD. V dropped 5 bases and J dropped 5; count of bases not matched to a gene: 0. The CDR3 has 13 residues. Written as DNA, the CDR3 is TGTGCCACCAGTGGGACTAGCGGGGAGACCCAGTACTTC. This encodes CATSGTSGETQYF.

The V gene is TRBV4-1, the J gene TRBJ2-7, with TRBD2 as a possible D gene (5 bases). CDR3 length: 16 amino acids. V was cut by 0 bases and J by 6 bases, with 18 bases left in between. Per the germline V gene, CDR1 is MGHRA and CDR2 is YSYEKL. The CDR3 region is CASSQEAGPGYGEQYF. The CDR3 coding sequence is TGCGCCAGCAGCCAAGAAGCAGGACCGGGATACGGCGAGCAGTACTTC.

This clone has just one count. In DNA form, the CDR3 reads TGTGCCAGCAGCTTAGTGGGGACAGGGTGGACCCATGGCTACACCTTC. This translates into CASSLVGTGWTHGYTF. V is TRBV7-2 and J is TRBJ1-2; the match to TRBD1 covers 9 bases. J gave up 6 bases and V 1 base, and 9 bases lay outside the gene matches. This CDR3 is 16 amino acids long. Germline-derived CDR1 and CDR2 are SGHTA and FQGNSA.

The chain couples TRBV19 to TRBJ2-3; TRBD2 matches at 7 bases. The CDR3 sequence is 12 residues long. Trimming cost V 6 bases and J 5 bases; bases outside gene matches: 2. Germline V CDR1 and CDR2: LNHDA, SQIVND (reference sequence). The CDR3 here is CASRVAGDTQYF. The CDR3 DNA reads TGTGCCAGTAGGGTAGCGGGAGATACGCAGTATTTT.

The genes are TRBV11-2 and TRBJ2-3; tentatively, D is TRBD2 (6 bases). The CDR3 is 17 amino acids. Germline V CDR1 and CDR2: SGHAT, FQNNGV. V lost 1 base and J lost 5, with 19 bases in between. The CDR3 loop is CASSLGPAGTVRDTQYF. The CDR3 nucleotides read TGTGCCAGCAGCTTAGGCCCGGCAGGGACTGTGAGAGATACGCAGTATTTT.

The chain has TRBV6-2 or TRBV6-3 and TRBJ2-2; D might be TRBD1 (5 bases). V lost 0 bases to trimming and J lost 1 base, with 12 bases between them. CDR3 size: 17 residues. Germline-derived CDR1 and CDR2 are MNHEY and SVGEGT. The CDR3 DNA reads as TGTGCCAGCAGTTACTCGCGGTCTCAGGGGAACACCGGGGAGCTGTTTTTT. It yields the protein CASSYSRSQGNTGELFF.

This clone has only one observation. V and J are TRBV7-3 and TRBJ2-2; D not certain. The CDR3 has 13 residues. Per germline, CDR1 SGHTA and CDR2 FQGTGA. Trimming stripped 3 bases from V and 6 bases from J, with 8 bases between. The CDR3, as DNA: TGTGCCAGCAGCTTCGCAGGATCCGGGGAGCTGTTTTTT. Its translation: CASSFAGSGELFF.

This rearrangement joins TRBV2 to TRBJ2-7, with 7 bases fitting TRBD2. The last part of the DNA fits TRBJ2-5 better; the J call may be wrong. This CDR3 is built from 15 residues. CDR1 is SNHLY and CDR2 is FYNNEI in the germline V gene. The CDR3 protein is CASSPGTTYQETQYF. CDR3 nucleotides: TGTGCCAGTTCCCCCGGGACTACATACCAAGAGACCCAGTACTTC.

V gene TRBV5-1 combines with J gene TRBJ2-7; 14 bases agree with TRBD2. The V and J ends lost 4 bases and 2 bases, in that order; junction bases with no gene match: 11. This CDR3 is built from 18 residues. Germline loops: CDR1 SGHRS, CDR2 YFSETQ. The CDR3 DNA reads TGCGCCAGCAGCCCCGGACTAGCGGGAGGTACATATCCCTACGAGCAGTACTTC. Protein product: CASSPGLAGGTYPYEQYF.

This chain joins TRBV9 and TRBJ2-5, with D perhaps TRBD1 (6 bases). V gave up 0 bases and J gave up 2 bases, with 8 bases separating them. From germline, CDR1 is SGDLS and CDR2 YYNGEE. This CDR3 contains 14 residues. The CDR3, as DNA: TGTGCCAGCAGCGTAGGGACAGAACAAGAGACCCAGTACTTC. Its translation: CASSVGTEQETQYF.

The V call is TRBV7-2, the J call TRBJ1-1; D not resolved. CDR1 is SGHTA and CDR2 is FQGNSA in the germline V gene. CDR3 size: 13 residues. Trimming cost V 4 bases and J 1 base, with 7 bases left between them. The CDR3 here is CASSSPGNTEAFF. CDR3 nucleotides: TGTGCCAGCAGCTCTCCGGGGAACACTGAAGCTTTCTTT. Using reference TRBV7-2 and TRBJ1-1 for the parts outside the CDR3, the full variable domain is GAGVSQSPSNKVTEKGKDVELRCDPISGHTALYWYRQSLGQGLEFLIYFQGNSAPDKSGLPSDRFSAERTGGSVSTLTIQRTQQEDSAVYLCASSSPGNTEAFFGQGTRLTVV.

The DNA of the CDR3 is TGTGCCAGTAGTATCGTGACTAGCGGGGGCAACGAGCAGTACTTC. Its translation: CASSIVTSGGNEQYF. The rearrangement joins TRBV19 to TRBJ2-7; 12 bases line up with TRBD2. Germline trimming cut 3 bases from V and 5 bases from J; bases unmatched to any gene: 5. The CDR3 loop spans 15 amino acids. In germline, CDR1 is LNHDA, CDR2 SQIVND (reference sequence).

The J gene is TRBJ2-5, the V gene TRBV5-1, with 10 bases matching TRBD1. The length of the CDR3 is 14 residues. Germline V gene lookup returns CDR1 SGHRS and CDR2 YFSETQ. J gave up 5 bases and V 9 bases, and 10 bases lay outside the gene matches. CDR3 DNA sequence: TGCGCCACCGGACCGGGACAGGGGAGTGAGACCCAGTACTTC. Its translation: CATGPGQGSETQYF.

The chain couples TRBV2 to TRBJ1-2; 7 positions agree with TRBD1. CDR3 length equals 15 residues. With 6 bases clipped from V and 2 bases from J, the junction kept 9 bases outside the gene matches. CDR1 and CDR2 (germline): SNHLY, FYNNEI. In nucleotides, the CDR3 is TGTGCCAGCAGCGGTACCGGGACAGCAAACTATGGCTACACCTTC. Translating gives CASSGTGTANYGYTF.

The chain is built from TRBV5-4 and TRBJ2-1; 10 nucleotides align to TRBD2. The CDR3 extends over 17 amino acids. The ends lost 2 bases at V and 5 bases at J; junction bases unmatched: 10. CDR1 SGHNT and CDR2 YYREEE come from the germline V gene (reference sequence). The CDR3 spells CASSFAPSGSYNNEQFF. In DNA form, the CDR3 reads TGTGCCAGCAGCTTTGCCCCTAGCGGGAGTTACAACAATGAGCAGTTCTTC.

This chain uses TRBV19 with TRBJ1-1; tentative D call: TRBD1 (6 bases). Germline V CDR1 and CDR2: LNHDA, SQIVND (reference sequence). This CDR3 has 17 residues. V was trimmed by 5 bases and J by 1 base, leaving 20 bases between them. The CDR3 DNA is TGTGCCAGTAGTGTCTTTGGGAAGGGGGAGAAGAACACTGAAGCTTTCTTT. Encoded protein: CASSVFGKGEKNTEAFF.

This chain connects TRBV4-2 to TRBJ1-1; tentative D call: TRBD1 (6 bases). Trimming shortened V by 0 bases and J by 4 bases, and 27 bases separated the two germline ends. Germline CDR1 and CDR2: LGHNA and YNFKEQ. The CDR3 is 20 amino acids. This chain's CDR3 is CASSQESWVGVAGAGTEAFF. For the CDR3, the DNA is TGTGCCAGCAGCCAAGAAAGCTGGGTTGGGGTCGCAGGGGCAGGCACTGAAGCTTTCTTT.

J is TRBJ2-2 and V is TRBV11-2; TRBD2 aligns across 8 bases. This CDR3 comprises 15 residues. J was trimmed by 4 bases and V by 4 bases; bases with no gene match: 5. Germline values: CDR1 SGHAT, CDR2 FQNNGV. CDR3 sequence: CASSSAGAPTGELFF. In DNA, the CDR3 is TGTGCCAGCAGCTCAGCGGGAGCGCCCACCGGGGAGCTGTTTTTT.

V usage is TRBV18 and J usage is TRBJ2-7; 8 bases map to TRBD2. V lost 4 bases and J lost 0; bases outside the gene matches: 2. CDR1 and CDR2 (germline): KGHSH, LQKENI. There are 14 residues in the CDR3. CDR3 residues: CASSLAGSSYEQYF. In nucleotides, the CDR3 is TGTGCCAGCTCACTAGCGGGAAGCTCCTACGAGCAGTACTTC.

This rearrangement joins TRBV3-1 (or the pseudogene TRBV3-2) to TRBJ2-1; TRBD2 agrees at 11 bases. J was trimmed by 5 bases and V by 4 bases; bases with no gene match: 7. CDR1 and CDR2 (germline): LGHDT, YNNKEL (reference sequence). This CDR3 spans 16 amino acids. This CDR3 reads CASSPRLAGTNNEQFF. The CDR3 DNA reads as TGTGCCAGCAGCCCCAGACTAGCGGGGACCAACAATGAGCAGTTCTTC.

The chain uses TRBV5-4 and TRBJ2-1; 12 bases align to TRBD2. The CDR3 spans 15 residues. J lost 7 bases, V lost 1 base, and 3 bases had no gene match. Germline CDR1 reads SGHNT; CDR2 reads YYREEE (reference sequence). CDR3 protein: CASSLTSGGLNEQFF. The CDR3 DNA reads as TGTGCCAGCAGCTTGACTAGCGGGGGGTTAAATGAGCAGTTCTTC.